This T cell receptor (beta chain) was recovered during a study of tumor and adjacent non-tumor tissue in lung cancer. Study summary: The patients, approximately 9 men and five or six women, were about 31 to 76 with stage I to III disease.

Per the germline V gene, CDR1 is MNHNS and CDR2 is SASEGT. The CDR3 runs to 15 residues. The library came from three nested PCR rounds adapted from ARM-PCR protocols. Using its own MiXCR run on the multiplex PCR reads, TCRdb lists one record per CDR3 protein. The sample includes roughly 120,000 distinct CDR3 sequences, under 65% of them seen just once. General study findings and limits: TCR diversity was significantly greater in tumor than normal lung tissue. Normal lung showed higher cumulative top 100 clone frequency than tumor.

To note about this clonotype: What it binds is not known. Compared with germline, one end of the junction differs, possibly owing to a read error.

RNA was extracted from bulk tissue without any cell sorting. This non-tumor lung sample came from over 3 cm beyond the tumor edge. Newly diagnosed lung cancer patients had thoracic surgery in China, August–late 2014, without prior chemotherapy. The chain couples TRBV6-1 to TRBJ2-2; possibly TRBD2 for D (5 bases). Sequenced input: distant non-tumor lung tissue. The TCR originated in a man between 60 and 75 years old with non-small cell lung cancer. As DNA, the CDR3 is TGTGCCAGCAGGATGGGATATACGAACACCGGGAAGCTGTTTTTT. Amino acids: CASRMGYTNTGKLFF.